Listed below are T cell receptor beta chains from one sample, sequenced in a study of lymphopenia after photon versus proton radiotherapy. TCRdb's table, derived via immunoSEQ multiplex PCR, lists solely in-frame clones and lacks some. The sample consists of thousands of clones, 75% to 90% of them appearing once. This specimen consisted of peripheral blood, obtained from a patient treated with photon-based radiotherapy. These receptors were taken from a woman in her seventies with pancreatic cancer. Each CDR3 is given with its conserved first and last residue. Fields, in order: D gene, clone size, J gene, V gene, CDR3 DNA, CDR3 protein. The D gene is left open where the match is weak. The size entry is marked missing in some rows and otherwise reads once, few, many or a size class.

D gene: TRBD2
clone size: few
J gene: TRBJ2-6
V gene: TRBV5-5
CDR3 DNA: TGTGCCAGCAGCTTGTTGTGGGACTACTTCTCTGGGGCCAACGTCCTGACTTTC
CDR3 protein: CASSLLWDYFSGANVLTF

D gene: -
clone size: -
J gene: TRBJ1-3
V gene: TRBV10-3
CDR3 DNA: TGTGCCATCAGCTACGGGTCAACGACTGGAAACACCATATATTTT
CDR3 protein: CAISYGSTTGNTIYF

D gene: TRBD2
clone size: once
J gene: TRBJ2-3
V gene: TRBV14
CDR3 DNA: TGTGCCAGCAGCCAGTGGACTAGCCGGGGCACAGATACGCAGTATTTT
CDR3 protein: CASSQWTSRGTDTQYF

D gene: -
clone size: -
J gene: TRBJ2-7
V gene: TRBV30
CDR3 DNA: TGTGCCTGGAGTCTCCAACCCGACAGCCACGAGCAGTACTTC
CDR3 protein: CAWSLQPDSHEQYF

D gene: TRBD2
clone size: -
J gene: TRBJ2-3
V gene: TRBV7-8
CDR3 DNA: TGTGCCAGCAGCGAGGCTAGCGGGTTGACTCGGGATACGCAGTATTTT
CDR3 protein: CASSEASGLTRDTQYF

D gene: -
clone size: -
J gene: TRBJ2-7
V gene: TRBV19
CDR3 DNA: TGTGCCAGTAGTATAGATGGGACGCGCCCCGAGCAGTACTTC
CDR3 protein: CASSIDGTRPEQYF

D gene: -
clone size: -
J gene: TRBJ1-4
V gene: TRBV19
CDR3 DNA: TGTGCCAGTAGCGGACAGACAACTAATGAAAAACTGTTTTTT
CDR3 protein: CASSGQTTNEKLFF

D gene: TRBD1
clone size: -
J gene: TRBJ1-5
V gene: TRBV27
CDR3 DNA: TGTGCCAGCAGCCCTCTTCCGGGACAGAGCAATCAGCCCCAGCATTTT
CDR3 protein: CASSPLPGQSNQPQHF

D gene: -
clone size: -
J gene: TRBJ2-7
V gene: TRBV10-3
CDR3 DNA: TGTGCCATCAGTGCTACATCGGTACCGGGACGTGAGGCGGGGTACGAGCAGTACTTC
CDR3 protein: CAISATSVPGREAGYEQYF

D gene: -
clone size: -
J gene: TRBJ1-5
V gene: TRBV19
CDR3 DNA: TGTGCCAGTAGTACTAACAGCAATCAGCCCCAGCATTTT
CDR3 protein: CASSTNSNQPQHF

D gene: TRBD2
clone size: -
J gene: TRBJ2-1
V gene: TRBV9
CDR3 DNA: TGTGCCAGCAGCTCCCGACTAGCGGGAGTTGGTGAGCAGTTCTTC
CDR3 protein: CASSSRLAGVGEQFF

D gene: TRBD1
clone size: -
J gene: TRBJ2-2
V gene: TRBV29-1
CDR3 DNA: TGCAGCTTCAGGACAGGGGGGAACACCGGGGAGCTGTTTTTT
CDR3 protein: CSFRTGGNTGELFF

D gene: -
clone size: -
J gene: TRBJ2-1
V gene: TRBV2
CDR3 DNA: TGTGCCAGCAGTGAGGGGCGTGGGGCTTACAATGAGCAGTTCTTC
CDR3 protein: CASSEGRGAYNEQFF

D gene: TRBD2
clone size: -
J gene: TRBJ2-3
V gene: TRBV4-2
CDR3 DNA: TGTGCCAGCAGCCAAGATTGGACTAGCGGGAGTACAGATACGCAGTATTTT
CDR3 protein: CASSQDWTSGSTDTQYF

D gene: TRBD1
clone size: -
J gene: TRBJ2-1
V gene: TRBV5-8
CDR3 DNA: TGTGCCAGCAGCTTTCGGAGTCAGGGGGCTTCTCAGTTCTTC
CDR3 protein: CASSFRSQGASQFF

D gene: -
clone size: -
J gene: TRBJ1-4
V gene: TRBV4-3
CDR3 DNA: TGCGCCAGCAGCCTATACCTGGGGGGGCGAACTAATGAAAAACTGTTTTTT
CDR3 protein: CASSLYLGGRTNEKLFF

D gene: -
clone size: -
J gene: TRBJ2-7
V gene: TRBV29-1
CDR3 DNA: TGCAGCGTTGAAGGTAGGGGGGCAGCCGAGCAGTACTTC
CDR3 protein: CSVEGRGAAEQYF

D gene: TRBD1
clone size: -
J gene: TRBJ2-5
V gene: TRBV19
CDR3 DNA: TGTGCCAGTAGGCTAACAGGGGGACAAGAGACCCAGTACTTC
CDR3 protein: CASRLTGGQETQYF

D gene: -
clone size: once
J gene: TRBJ2-7
V gene: TRBV19
CDR3 DNA: TGTGCCAGTAGCCCCGGACGTCTCGACCTCTCCTACGAGCAGTACTTC
CDR3 protein: CASSPGRLDLSYEQYF

D gene: -
clone size: -
J gene: TRBJ2-5
V gene: TRBV13
CDR3 DNA: TGTGCCAGCAGCTTAGAGCCGGGATCCACTTCCCAAGAGACCCAGTACTTC
CDR3 protein: CASSLEPGSTSQETQYF

D gene: -
clone size: -
J gene: TRBJ1-1
V gene: TRBV27
CDR3 DNA: TGTGCCAGCAGTTTAGAGGGGGGGAACACTGAAGCTTTCTTT
CDR3 protein: CASSLEGGNTEAFF

D gene: TRBD1
clone size: -
J gene: TRBJ1-6
V gene: TRBV28
CDR3 DNA: TGTGCCAGCAGTTTCGACAGGGTTAATTCACCCCTCCACTTT
CDR3 protein: CASSFDRVNSPLHF

D gene: -
clone size: -
J gene: TRBJ2-7
V gene: TRBV7-8
CDR3 DNA: TGTGCCAGCAGCTTAGTTGGCGGGTGGGCAGCAGGGAGGGAGCAGTACTTC
CDR3 protein: CASSLVGGWAAGREQYF

D gene: -
clone size: -
J gene: TRBJ2-7
V gene: TRBV29-1
CDR3 DNA: TGCAGCGTTGGGCGGTGGTACGAGCAGTACTTC
CDR3 protein: CSVGRWYEQYF

D gene: -
clone size: -
J gene: TRBJ1-4
V gene: TRBV5-1
CDR3 DNA: TGCGCCAGCAGCTTGGGGACCGGTCCGGGAAATGAAAAACTGTTTTTT
CDR3 protein: CASSLGTGPGNEKLFF

D gene: TRBD1
clone size: -
J gene: TRBJ2-6
V gene: TRBV19
CDR3 DNA: TGTGCCAGTAGGCGGGACAGGGGGCTTACTGGGGCCAACGTCCTGACTTTC
CDR3 protein: CASRRDRGLTGANVLTF

D gene: TRBD1
clone size: -
J gene: TRBJ2-7
V gene: TRBV15
CDR3 DNA: TGTGCCACCAGCAGAGACTGGACAGGGGAAGAGCAGTACTTC
CDR3 protein: CATSRDWTGEEQYF

D gene: -
clone size: -
J gene: TRBJ2-2
V gene: TRBV6-5
CDR3 DNA: TGTGCCAGCAGTTACTTCCCCGGGAACACCGGGGAGCTGTTTTTT
CDR3 protein: CASSYFPGNTGELFF

D gene: -
clone size: -
J gene: TRBJ2-1
V gene: TRBV18
CDR3 DNA: TGTGCCAGCTCACGGGGGACCCAGGCTAGCAATGAGCAGTTCTTC
CDR3 protein: CASSRGTQASNEQFF

D gene: -
clone size: -
J gene: TRBJ2-1
V gene: TRBV20-1
CDR3 DNA: TGCAGTGTTCCGAGTAGGGTGCAGTTCTTC
CDR3 protein: CSVPSRVQFF

D gene: TRBD1
clone size: -
J gene: TRBJ2-1
V gene: TRBV5-1
CDR3 DNA: TGCGCCAGCAGACTAGGGGGCGCGTGGAATGAGCAGTTCTTC
CDR3 protein: CASRLGGAWNEQFF

D gene: -
clone size: -
J gene: TRBJ2-5
V gene: TRBV29-1
CDR3 DNA: TGCAGCGTGCGAGACCCGGACCAAGAGACCCAGTACTTC
CDR3 protein: CSVRDPDQETQYF

D gene: TRBD1
clone size: -
J gene: TRBJ1-3
V gene: TRBV5-4
CDR3 DNA: TGTGCCAGCAGTCGAGGACAGGGCGGTGGAAACACCATATATTTT
CDR3 protein: CASSRGQGGGNTIYF

D gene: TRBD1
clone size: -
J gene: TRBJ2-7
V gene: TRBV11-2
CDR3 DNA: TGTGCCAGCAGCCCCCAAGGGGGCGTCTACGAGCAGTACTTC
CDR3 protein: CASSPQGGVYEQYF

D gene: -
clone size: -
J gene: TRBJ1-4
V gene: TRBV29-1
CDR3 DNA: TGCAGCGCGGCCGAGGGCACTAATGAAAAACTGTTTTTT
CDR3 protein: CSAAEGTNEKLFF

D gene: TRBD1
clone size: -
J gene: TRBJ1-5
V gene: TRBV7-8
CDR3 DNA: TGTGCCAGCAGTTCGGACAGGATCGCGACGGGCAATCAGCCCCAGCATTTT
CDR3 protein: CASSSDRIATGNQPQHF

D gene: -
clone size: -
J gene: TRBJ2-5
V gene: TRBV5-5
CDR3 DNA: TGTGCCAGCAGCCCCGGCTGGAGCTCCCAAGAGACCCAGTACTTC
CDR3 protein: CASSPGWSSQETQYF

D gene: TRBD2
clone size: -
J gene: TRBJ2-1
V gene: TRBV4-1
CDR3 DNA: TGCGCCAGCAGCCCTGGGACTAGCGGGTGGGGCAATGAGCAGTTCTTC
CDR3 protein: CASSPGTSGWGNEQFF

D gene: -
clone size: -
J gene: TRBJ1-2
V gene: TRBV5-1
CDR3 DNA: TGCGCCAGCAGCTTCACCGCGGGAGAGGCATATGGCTACACCTTC
CDR3 protein: CASSFTAGEAYGYTF

D gene: -
clone size: once
J gene: TRBJ1-3
V gene: TRBV5-4
CDR3 DNA: TGTGCCAGCAGCGCGGGTCAAATATCTGGAAACACCATATATTTT
CDR3 protein: CASSAGQISGNTIYF

D gene: -
clone size: -
J gene: TRBJ2-5
V gene: TRBV9
CDR3 DNA: TGTGCCAGCAGCCGCCGTGGTGTAGCACAACAAGAGACCCAGTACTTC
CDR3 protein: CASSRRGVAQQETQYF

D gene: TRBD2
clone size: -
J gene: TRBJ2-1
V gene: TRBV4-2
CDR3 DNA: TGTGCCAGCAGCCAAGATTCGGCGGGAGGTGGCAATGAGCAGTTCTTC
CDR3 protein: CASSQDSAGGGNEQFF

D gene: -
clone size: -
J gene: TRBJ2-6
V gene: TRBV4-1
CDR3 DNA: TGCGCCAGCAGCCAAGAGACTGGGGCCAACGTCCTGACTTTC
CDR3 protein: CASSQETGANVLTF

D gene: -
clone size: -
J gene: TRBJ2-5
V gene: TRBV9
CDR3 DNA: TGTGCCAGCAGCGTAGGGGTGGGGGGAGAAGAGACCCAGTACTTC
CDR3 protein: CASSVGVGGEETQYF